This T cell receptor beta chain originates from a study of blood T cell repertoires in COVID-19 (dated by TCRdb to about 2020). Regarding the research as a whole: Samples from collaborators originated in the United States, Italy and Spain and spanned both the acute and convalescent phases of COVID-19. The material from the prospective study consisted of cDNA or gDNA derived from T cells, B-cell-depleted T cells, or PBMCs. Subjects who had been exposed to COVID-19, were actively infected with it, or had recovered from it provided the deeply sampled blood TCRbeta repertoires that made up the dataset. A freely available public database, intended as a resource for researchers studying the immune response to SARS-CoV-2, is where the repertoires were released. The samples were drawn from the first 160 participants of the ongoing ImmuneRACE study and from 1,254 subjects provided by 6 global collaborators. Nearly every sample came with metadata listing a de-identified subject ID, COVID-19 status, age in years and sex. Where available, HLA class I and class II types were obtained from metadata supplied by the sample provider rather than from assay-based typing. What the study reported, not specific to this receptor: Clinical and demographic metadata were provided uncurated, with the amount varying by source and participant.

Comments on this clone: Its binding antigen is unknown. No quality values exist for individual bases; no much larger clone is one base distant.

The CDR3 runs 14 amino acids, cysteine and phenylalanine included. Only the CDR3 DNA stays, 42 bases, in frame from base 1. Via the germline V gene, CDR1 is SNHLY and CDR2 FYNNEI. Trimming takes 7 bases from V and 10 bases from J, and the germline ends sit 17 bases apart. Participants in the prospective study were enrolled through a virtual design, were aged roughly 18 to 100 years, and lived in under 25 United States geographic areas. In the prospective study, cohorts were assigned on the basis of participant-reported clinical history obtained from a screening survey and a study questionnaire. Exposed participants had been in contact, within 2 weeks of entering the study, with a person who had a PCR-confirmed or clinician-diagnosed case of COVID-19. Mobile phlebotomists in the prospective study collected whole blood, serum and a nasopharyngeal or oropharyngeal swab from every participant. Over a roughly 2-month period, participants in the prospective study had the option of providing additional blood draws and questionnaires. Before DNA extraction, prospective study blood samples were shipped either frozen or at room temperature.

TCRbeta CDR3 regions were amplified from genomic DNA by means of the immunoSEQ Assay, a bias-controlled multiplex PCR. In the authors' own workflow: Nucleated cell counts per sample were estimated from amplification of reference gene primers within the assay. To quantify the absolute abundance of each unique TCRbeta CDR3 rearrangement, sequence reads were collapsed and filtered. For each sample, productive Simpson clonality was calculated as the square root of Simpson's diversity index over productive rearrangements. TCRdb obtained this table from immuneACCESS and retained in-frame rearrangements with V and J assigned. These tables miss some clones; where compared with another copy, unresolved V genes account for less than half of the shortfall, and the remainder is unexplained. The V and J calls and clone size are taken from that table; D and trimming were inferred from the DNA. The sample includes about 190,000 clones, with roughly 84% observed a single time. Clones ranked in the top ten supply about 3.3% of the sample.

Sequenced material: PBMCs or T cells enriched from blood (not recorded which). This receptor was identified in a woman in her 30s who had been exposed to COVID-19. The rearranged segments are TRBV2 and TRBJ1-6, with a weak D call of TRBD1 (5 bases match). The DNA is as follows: TGTGCCAGCATCTACGACAGAGTAGAGTCACCCCTCCACTTT. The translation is CASIYDRVESPLHF.